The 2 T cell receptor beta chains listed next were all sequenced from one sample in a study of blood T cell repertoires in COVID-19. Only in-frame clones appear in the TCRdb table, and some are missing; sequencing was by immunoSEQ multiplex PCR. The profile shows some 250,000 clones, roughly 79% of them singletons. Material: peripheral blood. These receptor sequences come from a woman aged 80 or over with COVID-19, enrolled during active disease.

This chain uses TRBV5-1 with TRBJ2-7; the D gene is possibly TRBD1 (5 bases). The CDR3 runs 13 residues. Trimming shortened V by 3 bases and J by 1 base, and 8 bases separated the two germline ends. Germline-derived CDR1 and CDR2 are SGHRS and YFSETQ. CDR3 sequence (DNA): TGCGCCAGCAGCTCTGACAGTTCCTACGAGCAGTACTTC. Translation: CASSSDSSYEQYF.

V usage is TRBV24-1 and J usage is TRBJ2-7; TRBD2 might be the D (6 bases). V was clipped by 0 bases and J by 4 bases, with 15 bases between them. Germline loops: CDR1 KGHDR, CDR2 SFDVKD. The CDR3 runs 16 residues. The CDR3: CATSDLTAEGLYEQYF. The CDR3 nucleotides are TGTGCCACCAGTGATTTGACCGCGGAGGGTCTATACGAGCAGTACTTC.